This passage covers 7 T cell receptor beta chains from one sample sequenced in a study of control samples from healthy donors and cancer patients. Measured with immunoSEQ multiplex PCR; TCRdb has only the in-frame clones, and not every one. The sample records about 410,000 clones, about nine tenths being singletons. Sequencing used PBMCs. The source is a man between 35 and 55 years old with head and neck cancer.

The V call is TRBV4-3, the J call TRBJ1-5; D uncertain. The germline gives CDR1 LGHNA, CDR2 YSLEER. Deletions cut 0 bases from V and 3 bases from J, with 15 bases between. The length of the CDR3 is 17 residues. CDR3 residues: CASSQDFIRTNNQPQHF. In DNA form, the CDR3 reads TGCGCCAGCAGCCAAGATTTCATCAGGACGAACAATCAGCCCCAGCATTTT.

J is TRBJ2-3 and V is TRBV9; either TRBD1 or TRBD2 may supply D (5 bases each). Trimming took 7 bases from V and 1 from J, leaving 19 bases between them. Germline CDR1 is SGDLS and CDR2 is YYNGEE. The CDR3 is 16 residues long. The CDR3 bases are TGTGCCAGCGGGGATGGGGGAAGCTCCGGCACAGATACGCAGTATTTT. Translated: CASGDGGSSGTDTQYF.

By frequency in the sample, this clone is medium-sized. The chain employs TRBV10-3 and TRBJ2-3; TRBD2 is a possible D gene (6 bases). In germline, CDR1 is ENHRY, CDR2 SYGVKD. This CDR3 contains 16 residues. V gave up 0 bases and J gave up 4 bases, with 14 bases separating them. The CDR3 reads CAISESRAGRADTQYF. The CDR3 DNA follows: TGTGCCATCAGTGAGTCGAGGGCGGGACGAGCAGATACGCAGTATTTT.

The chain recombines TRBV7-3 with TRBJ1-3; D unresolved. CDR1 and CDR2 (germline): SGHTA, FQGTGA. The CDR3 loop spans 14 amino acids. The ends were cut back, 5 bases at V and 4 bases at J, with 12 bases in the middle. Here the CDR3 DNA reads TGTGCCAGCAGCCCCGGTGTTTCGGGAAACACCATATATTTT. Its translation is CASSPGVSGNTIYF.

The chain employs TRBV5-1 and TRBJ2-7; 8 bases are shared with TRBD2. Germline V lookup: CDR1 SGHRS, CDR2 YFSETQ. J lost 4 bases, V lost 0 bases, and 12 bases had no gene match. The CDR3 spans 17 residues. CDR3 sequence (DNA): TGCGCCAGCAGCTTGGTGGTCCGACGGGGGGGATTTTACGAGCAGTACTTC. Protein product: CASSLVVRRGGFYEQYF.

This chain joins TRBV5-6 and TRBJ2-7; no firm D call. Germline lookup yields CDR1 SGHDT and CDR2 YYEEEE. Trimming took off 3 bases at V and 6 bases at J, with 10 bases between the two ends. The CDR3 has 12 residues. CDR3 residues: CASSWWGGEQYF. The CDR3 bases are TGTGCCAGCAGCTGGTGGGGTGGCGAGCAGTACTTC. Based on the CDR3 plus reference TRBV5-6 and TRBJ2-7, the full variable domain is DAGVTQSPTHLIKTRGQQVTLRCSPKSGHDTVSWYQQALGQGPQFIFQYYEEEERQRGNFPDRFSGHQFPNYSSELNVNALLLGDSALYLCASSWWGGEQYFGPGTRLTVT.

The chain links TRBV10-3 to TRBJ2-7, with TRBD1 matching 7 bases. CDR1 is ENHRY and CDR2 is SYGVKD in the germline V gene. J lost 2 bases, V lost 2 bases, and 6 bases had no gene match. The CDR3 consists of 15 residues. The CDR3 spells CAISELRQGTYEQYF. The CDR3 nucleotides read TGTGCCATCAGTGAGCTTAGACAGGGAACCTACGAGCAGTACTTC.